The clone carrying this T cell receptor beta chain has only a few counts. The antigen is not known. Sequencing was performed with immunoSEQ multiplex PCR; in TCRdb, only in-frame clones are kept and a portion is missing. This sample has around 18,000 clones, with over 35% found just once. The entry originates in a study of tumor-infiltrating lymphocytes in localized non-small cell lung cancer. Findings and caveats of the study: No T-cell fraction difference was seen between IM1 and IM2 tumors.

Trimming pared 6 bases from V and 1 base from J, leaving 9 bases between. This CDR3 contains 13 residues. Germline CDR1 and CDR2: SNHLY and FYNNEI. The TCR originated in a human donor with non-small cell lung cancer. Material: lung tumor tissue. This chain connects TRBV2 to TRBJ1-1; TRBD1 is a possible D gene (6 bases). CDR3 DNA: TGTGCCAGCAGATCGACAGGGAACACTGAAGCTTTCTTT. Amino acid sequence: CASRSTGNTEAFF.